This is a list of T cell receptor beta chains from one sample in a study of shared clonotypes between healthy human individuals. The method was immunoSEQ multiplex PCR; TCRdb's version includes in-frame clones alone and lacks a portion of them. Of some 2,400,000 clones in the sample, approximately 96% were seen once. The sample comprised naive CD4+ T cells sorted from blood. Every receptor here comes from a man between 18 and 29 years old in good health. The CDR3 runs from the conserved cysteine through the conserved F or W. The D gene is left open where the match is weak. Some rows have no size entry. The others give once, few or many, or a class for an expanded clone.

TRBV6-1,NA,TRBJ1-5,NA,CASTLPSQPQHF,TGTGCCAGCACCCTCCCTAGCCAGCCCCAGCATTTT
TRBV6-5,NA,TRBJ2-6,NA,CASSYSSPGANVLTF,TGTGCCAGCAGTTACTCGAGTCCCGGGGCCAACGTCCTGACTTTC
TRBV15,NA,TRBJ1-1,TRBD1,CATSRGTGALNTEAFF,TGTGCCACCAGCAGAGGGACAGGGGCTTTGAACACTGAAGCTTTCTTT
TRBV15,NA,TRBJ1-5,NA,CATSREGTTINQPQHF,TGTGCCACCAGCAGAGAGGGGACGACGATCAATCAGCCCCAGCATTTT
TRBV5-4,NA,TRBJ2-7,TRBD2,CASSLAAKRDAYEQYF,TGTGCCAGCAGCTTGGCAGCTAAGCGGGACGCCTACGAGCAGTACTTC
TRBV7-2,NA,TRBJ1-2,NA,CASSLAHDSVYGYTF,TGTGCCAGCAGCTTAGCGCACGACAGCGTCTATGGCTACACCTTC
TRBV5-1,NA,TRBJ2-7,NA,CASSLGVAGEQYF,TGCGCCAGCAGCTTGGGGGTAGCTGGCGAGCAGTACTTC
TRBV7-9,once,TRBJ1-6,NA,CASSPSGFNSPLHF,TGTGCCAGCAGCCCTTCAGGGTTTAATTCACCCCTCCACTTT
TRBV5-6,few,TRBJ1-2,NA,CASSSLTGLYGYTF,TGTGCCAGCAGCTCCCTGACAGGTCTCTATGGCTACACCTTC
TRBV5-6,NA,TRBJ2-5,TRBD2,CASAIFPEGLAGQETQYF,TGTGCCAGCGCCATTTTCCCCGAGGGACTAGCGGGCCAAGAGACCCAGTACTTC
TRBV6-6,NA,TRBJ1-1,TRBD1,CASSPRQGASRTEAFF,TGTGCCAGCAGTCCCAGGCAGGGGGCAAGTAGGACTGAAGCTTTCTTT
TRBV5-4,NA,TRBJ2-7,TRBD2,CASSLWGLAGREQYF,TGTGCCAGCAGCTTGTGGGGACTAGCGGGACGCGAGCAGTACTTC
TRBV5-1,NA,TRBJ1-1,TRBD1,CASSPGQVGEAFF,TGCGCCAGCAGCCCTGGACAGGTTGGTGAAGCTTTCTTT
TRBV7-9,NA,TRBJ2-5,NA,CASSLALGGQETQYF,TGTGCCAGCAGCTTAGCGTTGGGGGGCCAAGAGACCCAGTACTTC
TRBV15,NA,TRBJ2-7,NA,CATSTLLGAIAYEQYF,TGTGCCACCAGCACCCTGCTGGGGGCCATCGCCTACGAGCAGTACTTC
TRBV7-8,NA,TRBJ2-3,TRBD2,CASSPGLAGSTDTQYF,TGTGCCAGCAGCCCGGGACTAGCGGGAAGCACAGATACGCAGTATTTT
TRBV5-1,NA,TRBJ1-2,NA,CASSSDGTSYTF,TGCGCCAGCAGCTCGGACGGGACAAGCTACACCTTC
TRBV10-3,NA,TRBJ2-7,NA,CAISERGKGDSEQYF,TGTGCCATCAGTGAAAGAGGAAAAGGTGACAGCGAGCAGTACTTC
TRBV5-1,NA,TRBJ2-7,NA,CASSLVTGKTYEQYF,TGCGCCAGCAGCTTGGTTACAGGGAAGACCTACGAGCAGTACTTC
TRBV18,NA,TRBJ2-2,TRBD2,CASSYQGVAGVPTSGELFF,TGTGCCAGCTCCTACCAAGGAGTAGCGGGAGTCCCGACCTCCGGGGAGCTGTTTTTT
TRBV5-6,NA,TRBJ1-3,NA,CASSRAGPHTSGNTIYF,TGTGCCAGCAGCCGAGCCGGGCCGCACACCTCTGGAAACACCATATATTTT
TRBV11-2,once,TRBJ2-5,NA,CASSPGGTSRGTQYF,TGTGCCAGCAGCCCCGGTGGGACTTCCCGTGGGACCCAGTACTTC
TRBV6-5,NA,TRBJ2-7,NA,CASRPSVETYEQYF,TGTGCCAGCAGACCTTCGGTCGAAACCTACGAGCAGTACTTC
TRBV18,once,TRBJ1-2,NA,CASSQQGSGYTF,TGTGCCAGCTCACAACAGGGCAGTGGCTACACCTTC
TRBV19,NA,TRBJ2-2,TRBD2,CASSTGGHGELFF,TGTGCCAGTAGTACGGGGGGGCACGGGGAGCTGTTTTTT
TRBV5-4,NA,TRBJ2-7,NA,CASSRGRESYEQYF,TGTGCCAGCAGCCGGGGGCGGGAATCCTACGAGCAGTACTTC